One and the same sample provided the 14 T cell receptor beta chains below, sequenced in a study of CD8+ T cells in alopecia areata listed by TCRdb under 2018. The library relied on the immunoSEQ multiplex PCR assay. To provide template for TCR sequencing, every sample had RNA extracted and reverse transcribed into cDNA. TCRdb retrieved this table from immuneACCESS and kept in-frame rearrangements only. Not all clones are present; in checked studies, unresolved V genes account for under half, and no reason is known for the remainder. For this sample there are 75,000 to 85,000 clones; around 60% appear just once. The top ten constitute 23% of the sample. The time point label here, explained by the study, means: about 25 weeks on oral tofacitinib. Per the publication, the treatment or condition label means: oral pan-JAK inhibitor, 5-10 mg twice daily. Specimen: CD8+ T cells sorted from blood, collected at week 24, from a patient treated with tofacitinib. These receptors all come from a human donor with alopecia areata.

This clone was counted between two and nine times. The DNA for the CDR3 is TGTGCCAGCAGCTTCTCGGGTCCGTCAGAGGGCTACACCTTC. Translation gives CASSFSGPSEGYTF. The J gene is TRBJ1-2, the V gene TRBV9, with D unresolved. This CDR3 has 14 residues. V was shortened by 4 bases and J by 8 bases, with 18 bases between the two germline ends. Germline V gives CDR1 SGDLS, CDR2 YYNGEE.

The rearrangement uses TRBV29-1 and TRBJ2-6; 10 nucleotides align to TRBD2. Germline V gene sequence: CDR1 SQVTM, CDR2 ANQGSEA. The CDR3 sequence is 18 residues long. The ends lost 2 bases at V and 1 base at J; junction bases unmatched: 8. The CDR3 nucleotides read TGCAGCGTTGAAAATGTCGCTAGCGGGAGATCTGGGGCCAACGTCCTGACTTTC. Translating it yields CSVENVASGRSGANVLTF. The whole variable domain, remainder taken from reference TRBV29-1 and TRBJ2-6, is SAVISQKPSRDICQRGTSLTIQCQVDSQVTMMFWYRQQPGQSLTLIATANQGSEATYESGFVIDKFPISRPNLTFSTLTVSNMSPEDSSIYLCSVENVASGRSGANVLTFGAGSRLTVL.

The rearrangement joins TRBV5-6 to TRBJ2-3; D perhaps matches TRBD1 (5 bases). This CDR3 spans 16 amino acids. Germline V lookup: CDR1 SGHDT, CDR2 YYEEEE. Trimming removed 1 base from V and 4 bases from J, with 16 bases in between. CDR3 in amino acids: CASSLLGVGDADTQYF. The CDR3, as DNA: TGTGCCAGCAGCTTGTTAGGGGTTGGTGACGCAGATACGCAGTATTTT.

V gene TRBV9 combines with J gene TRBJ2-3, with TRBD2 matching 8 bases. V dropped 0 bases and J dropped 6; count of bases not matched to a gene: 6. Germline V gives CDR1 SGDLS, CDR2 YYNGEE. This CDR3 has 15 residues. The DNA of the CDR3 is TGTGCCAGCAGCGTAGACCCAGCGGGGGTTGATACGCAGTATTTT. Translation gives CASSVDPAGVDTQYF.

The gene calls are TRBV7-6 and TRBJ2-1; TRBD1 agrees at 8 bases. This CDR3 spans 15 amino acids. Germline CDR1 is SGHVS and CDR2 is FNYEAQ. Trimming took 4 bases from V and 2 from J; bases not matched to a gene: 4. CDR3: CASSSWTGTYNEQFF. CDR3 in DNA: TGTGCCAGCAGCTCTTGGACAGGGACCTACAATGAGCAGTTCTTC.

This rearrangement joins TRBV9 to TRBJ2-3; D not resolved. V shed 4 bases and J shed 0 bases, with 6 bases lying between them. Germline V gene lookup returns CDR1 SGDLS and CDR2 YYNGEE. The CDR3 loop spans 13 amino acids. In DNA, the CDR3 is TGTGCCAGCAGCATAGACAGCACAGATACGCAGTATTTT. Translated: CASSIDSTDTQYF.

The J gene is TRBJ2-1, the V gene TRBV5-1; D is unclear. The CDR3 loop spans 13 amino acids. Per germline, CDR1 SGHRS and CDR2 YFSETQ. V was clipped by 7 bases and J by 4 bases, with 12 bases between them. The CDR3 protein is CASGLSGYNEQFF. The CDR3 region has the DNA TGCGCCAGCGGGCTCTCGGGTTACAATGAGCAGTTCTTC.

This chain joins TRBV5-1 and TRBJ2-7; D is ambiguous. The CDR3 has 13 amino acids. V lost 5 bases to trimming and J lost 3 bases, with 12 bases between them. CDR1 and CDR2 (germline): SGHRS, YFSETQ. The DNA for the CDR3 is TGCGCCAGCAGGTTTGGTATGGACTACGAGCAGTACTTC. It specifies CASRFGMDYEQYF.

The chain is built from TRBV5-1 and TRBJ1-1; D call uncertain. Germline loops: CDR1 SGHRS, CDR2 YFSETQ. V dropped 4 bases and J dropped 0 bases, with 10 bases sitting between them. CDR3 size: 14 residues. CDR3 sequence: CASSNEHVNTEAFF. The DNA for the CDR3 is TGCGCCAGCAGCAACGAACACGTGAACACTGAAGCTTTCTTT.

The CDR3 coding sequence is TGTGCCACCAGAACGACTAGCGGAATCCAAGAGACCCAGTACTTC. Translating gives CATRTTSGIQETQYF. The chain carries TRBV15 and TRBJ2-5, with 9 nucleotides matching TRBD2. CDR3 length: 15 amino acids. Germline CDR1 is LNHNV and CDR2 is YYDKDF (reference sequence). V dropped 6 bases and J dropped 1; count of bases not matched to a gene: 6.

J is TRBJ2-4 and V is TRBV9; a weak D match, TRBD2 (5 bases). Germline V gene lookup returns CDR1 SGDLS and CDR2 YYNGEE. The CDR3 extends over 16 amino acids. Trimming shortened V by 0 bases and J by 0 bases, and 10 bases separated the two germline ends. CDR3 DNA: TGTGCCAGCAGCGTAGAGGACTCCCTAGCCAAAAACATTCAGTACTTC. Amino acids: CASSVEDSLAKNIQYF.

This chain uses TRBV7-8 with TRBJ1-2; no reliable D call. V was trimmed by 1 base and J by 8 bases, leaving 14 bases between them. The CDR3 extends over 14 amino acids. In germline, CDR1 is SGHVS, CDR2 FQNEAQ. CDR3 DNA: TGTGCCAGCAGCTTAGGCGAGCTGTCCAACGGCTACACCTTC. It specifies CASSLGELSNGYTF.

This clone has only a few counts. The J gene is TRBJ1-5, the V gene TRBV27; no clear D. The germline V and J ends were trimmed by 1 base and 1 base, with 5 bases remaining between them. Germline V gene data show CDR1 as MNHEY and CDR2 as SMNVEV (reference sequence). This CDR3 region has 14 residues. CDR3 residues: CASSLFLSNQPQHF. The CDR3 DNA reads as TGTGCCAGCAGTTTATTCCTCAGCAATCAGCCCCAGCATTTT.

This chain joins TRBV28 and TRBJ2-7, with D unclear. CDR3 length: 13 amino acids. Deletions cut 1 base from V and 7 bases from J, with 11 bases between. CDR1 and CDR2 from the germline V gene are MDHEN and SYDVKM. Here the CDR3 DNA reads TGTGCCAGCAGTTTATCCTTCGGCTGGGAGCAGTACTTC. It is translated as CASSLSFGWEQYF.